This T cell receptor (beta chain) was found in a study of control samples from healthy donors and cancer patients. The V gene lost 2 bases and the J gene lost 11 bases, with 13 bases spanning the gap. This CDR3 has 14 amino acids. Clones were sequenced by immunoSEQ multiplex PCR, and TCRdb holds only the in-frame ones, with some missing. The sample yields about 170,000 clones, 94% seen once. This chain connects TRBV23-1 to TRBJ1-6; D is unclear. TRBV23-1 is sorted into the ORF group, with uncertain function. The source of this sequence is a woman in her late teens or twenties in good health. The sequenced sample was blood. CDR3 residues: CASSQPGRPTPLHF. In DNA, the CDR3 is TGCGCCAGCAGTCAACCTGGACGACCTACACCCCTCCACTTT.